This record concerns one TCR beta chain sequence. This specimen comes from a study of blood T cell repertoires in COVID-19. Study-level background: Both acute and convalescent COVID-19 samples were obtained from the United States, Italy and Spain.

As handled by the study authors: Researchers report that nucleated cell counts were estimated from reference gene primer amplification. Repertoires were generated with immunoSEQ multiplex PCR, while TCRdb's copy carries only in-frame clones and drops some. Clonal size and the V and J genes are those of that table, whereas D and trimming came from the DNA. Among roughly 86,000 clones listed, around 85% were seen once. Germline CDR1 and CDR2: KGHSH and LQKENI. The germline V and J ends were trimmed by 4 bases and 10 bases, with 17 bases remaining between them. CDR3 length: 15 amino acids. Recruited during active infection, patients (from Seattle) were subsequently followed longitudinally.

This clonotype was obtained from a woman of 80 years or more with COVID-19, enrolled during active disease. The J gene is TRBJ1-6, the V gene TRBV18; a possible D gene is TRBD1 (6 bases). The sequenced sample was peripheral blood. CDR3 nucleotides: TGTGCCAGCTCACTCCTTTCTTACAGGGACTCACCCCTCCACTTT. Translating it yields CASSLLSYRDSPLHF.